The rows below give T cell receptor beta chains drawn from one sample of a study of cytomegalovirus exposure and HLA in healthy donors. Data came from immunoSEQ multiplex PCR; TCRdb stores just in-frame clones and leaves some out. The repertoire holds roughly 200,000 clones, 77% seen once, with roughly 2.5% in the top ten. Sequenced material: PBMCs. These TCRs come from a woman aged 55 to 70 in good health and CMV-seropositive. The CDR3 runs from the conserved cysteine through the conserved F or W. Fields, in order: V gene, J gene, clone size, D gene, CDR3 protein, CDR3 DNA. The D gene is left open where the match is weak. Clone size is shown for a subset of rows, as once, few, many or a class of expanded clone.

TRBV4-2	TRBJ2-3	-	TRBD2	CASSQIAGARGDTQYF	TGTGCCAGCAGCCAAATAGCGGGGGCAAGGGGCGATACGCAGTATTTT
TRBV5-1	TRBJ1-5	-	-	CASSLGGGQPQHF	TGCGCCAGCAGCTTGGGAGGCGGACAGCCCCAGCATTTT
TRBV7-2	TRBJ1-5	-	TRBD1	CASSLGVRGPDQPQHF	TGTGCCAGCAGCTTAGGTGTCAGGGGGCCGGATCAGCCCCAGCATTTT
TRBV5-4	TRBJ2-5	once	-	CASSLRAGSLQETQYF	TGTGCCAGCAGCCTCCGGGCGGGATCACTACAAGAGACCCAGTACTTC
TRBV5-4	TRBJ1-1	-	-	CASSLYPGPGGTEAFF	TGTGCCAGCAGCTTGTATCCAGGCCCGGGGGGCACTGAAGCTTTCTTT
TRBV10-1	TRBJ2-7	-	TRBD2	CASTGTSGSYEQYF	TGCGCCAGCACCGGGACTAGCGGGAGCTACGAGCAGTACTTC
TRBV4-2	TRBJ1-3	-	-	CASSPPGISGNTIYF	TGTGCCAGCAGCCCCCCGGGTATCTCTGGAAACACCATATATTTT
TRBV7-3	TRBJ1-1	-	-	CASSLLGNREAFF	TGTGCCAGCAGCTTACTAGGCAACCGTGAAGCTTTCTTT
TRBV7-2	TRBJ2-3	-	TRBD2	CASRTSGGDTQYF	TGTGCCAGCAGGACTAGCGGAGGGGATACGCAGTATTTT
TRBV5-4	TRBJ1-5	once	-	CASSPGGGNQPQHF	TGTGCCAGCAGCCCTGGGGGGGGGAATCAGCCCCAGCATTTT
TRBV27	TRBJ1-4	-	-	CASSFAGKEKLFF	TGTGCCAGCAGTTTTGCAGGGAAGGAAAAACTGTTTTTT
TRBV11-3	TRBJ1-2	-	-	CASSPLRDYGYTF	TGTGCCAGCAGCCCTTTGAGGGACTATGGCTACACCTTC
TRBV19	TRBJ1-2	few	TRBD1	CASSGGGAGGYGYTF	TGTGCCAGTAGCGGAGGGGGCGCCGGTGGATATGGCTACACCTTC
TRBV19	TRBJ1-2	-	TRBD1	CASSRQGANYGYTF	TGTGCCAGTAGTCGACAGGGAGCTAACTATGGCTACACCTTC
TRBV5-6	TRBJ2-7	-	-	CASSLVQGPTSYEQYF	TGTGCCAGCAGCTTGGTTCAGGGGCCGACCTCCTACGAGCAGTACTTC
TRBV6-1	TRBJ1-2	few	-	CASSEAHWAYEGYGYTF	TGTGCCAGCAGTGAAGCCCACTGGGCCTATGAGGGCTATGGCTACACCTTC
TRBV2	TRBJ2-7	-	-	CASSVLEEGQYF	TGTGCCAGCAGTGTCCTCGAGGAGGGCCAGTACTTC
TRBV30	TRBJ2-1	-	-	CAWTLVGNEQFF	TGTGCCTGGACACTAGTAGGGAATGAGCAGTTCTTC